The clone carrying this TCR beta chain is a singleton in its sample. Its antigen is currently unknown. The V gene lost 0 bases and the J gene lost 1 base, with 3 bases spanning the gap. This CDR3 spans 12 amino acids. CDR1 GTSNPN and CDR2 SVGIG come from the germline V gene (reference sequence). This sample was included in a study of radiotherapy plus CTLA-4 blockade in lung cancer. Study-level points and caveats: Blood TCR clones of tumor origin expanded after radiotherapy plus ipilimumab.

Generated by immunoSEQ multiplex PCR, the TCRdb table keeps only in-frame clones and is missing some. The table has 100,000 to 150,000 clones, 65% to 85% seen once. The sequenced sample was peripheral blood, obtained from a patient treated with radiotherapy plus ipilimumab. The rearrangement uses TRBV30 and TRBJ1-2; the D is unclear. The TCR comes from a human donor with non-small cell lung cancer who had a partial response to radiotherapy plus ipilimumab. The chain's CDR3 is CAWSVLNYGYTF. The CDR3 bases are TGTGCCTGGAGTGTACTTAACTATGGCTACACCTTC.